This TCR beta chain was identified during a study of blood T cells in healthy people across ages (dated by TCRdb to the mid-2010s). As for the study more broadly: In model experiments, template switching captured roughly one uniquely barcoded TCR beta cDNA molecule for every two T cells. To track age-related changes in TCR beta repertoire diversity, the study relied on deep sequencing normalized with unique cDNA molecular identifiers. Donors were grouped into four age groups: young (average 16 years), middle-aged (39), aged (about 59) and long-lived (82). Donors of different ages were randomly distributed across sequencing lanes to avoid experimental bias. For two donors (one aged 18 to 30 and one aged 80 or older), the study analyzed two additional independent replicas of 1 million unique cDNA reads from the same blood draw.

The donors were 40 or so Caucasian individuals from Russia, aged 6 to 90 years, who were systemically healthy. Approximately 9.3 milliliters of peripheral blood were collected from each donor into EDTA-treated Vacutainer tubes. Ficoll-Paque density-gradient centrifugation was used to isolate PBMCs, with at least 6 million per sample. Trizol reagent was used to extract total RNA from PBMCs, with at least 6 micrograms per sample. For every donor, flow cytometry on a PBMC aliquot measured the percentage of naive CD45RAhigh/CD27high T cells. This clonotype came up many times. Its binding antigen is unknown. No qualities accompany the bases; no much larger clone lies one base away. General study outcomes and caveats: As age increased, observed TCR beta diversity per million T cells dropped in a roughly linear way, and a significant reduction was already evident by age 40. Estimates of total diversity from one million sequenced T cells were regarded as lower bounds and underestimates. The CMV infection status of donors was not known, potentially confounding age-related changes in expanded clonotypes. Compared with the aged group, the long-lived group had more naive CD4+ T cells, fewer expanded clones and increased TCR diversity, a pattern suggesting age selection. A strong correlation was found between observed TCR beta diversity and the percentage of naive T cells measured by flow cytometry. Because profiling used bulk unsorted PBMCs, naive and antigen-experienced compartments could not be compared conclusively.

CDR1 and CDR2 are read off the germline V gene (reference sequence) as MNHNY and SVGAGI. CDR3 length: 13 amino acids, cysteine to phenylalanine. Just the 39-base CDR3 DNA is kept, in frame starting at base 1. After removal of 8 bases from V and 3 bases from J, the junction retains 3 bases not matched to a gene. Preparation of the library involved 5' RACE. The sequencer listed for this sample is Illumina HiSeq 2500. A second PCR of roughly 6 to 11 cycles was run with a J-beta primer mix and a sample-barcoded 5' primer. Each TCR beta cDNA molecule received a unique molecular identifier from a template-switch 5' adaptor carrying 12 random nucleotides. Each sample yielded at least 3 million CDR3-containing paired-end reads. All of the RNA was converted into first-strand cDNA using the Mint cDNA synthesis kit, with a TRBC-specific oligonucleotide serving as the primer. Following uracil-DNA glycosylase treatment, a first 18-cycle PCR with universal primers M1SS and BC2_uni_R was performed on all cDNA. The published analysis was carried out like this. Each sample was normalized by randomly selecting 1 million high-quality reads, each carrying a distinct molecular identifier. Instead of being binned into consensus sequences, reads that shared molecular identifiers were thrown out. MiTCR, with a Q25 quality threshold and the strictest error-elimination algorithm, was used for CDR3 identification, clonotype clustering and error correction. A nonparametric unseen species model using Euler transformation provided a lower-bound estimate of total TCR beta diversity. Using fastp trimming at Q25 and MiXCR clonotype assembly, TCRdb reanalyzed the public sequencing data and kept in-frame beta chains. Rows with one shared CDR3 protein collapse into an entry with the most common genes and DNA. Clone size and V and J calls follow TCRdb, not the original study. The sample has about a million distinct CDR3 sequences on record, under 50% of them singletons. Together, the top ten hold about an eighth of the sample.

The TCR was taken from a man younger than 45 in good health. The chain is assembled from TRBV6-6 and TRBJ2-7, with 11 middle bases fitting TRBD2. The sample comprised blood. The DNA sequence is given as TGTGCCAGCGGACTAGCGGGCAACTACGAGCAGTACTTC. Its product reads: CASGLAGNYEQYF.